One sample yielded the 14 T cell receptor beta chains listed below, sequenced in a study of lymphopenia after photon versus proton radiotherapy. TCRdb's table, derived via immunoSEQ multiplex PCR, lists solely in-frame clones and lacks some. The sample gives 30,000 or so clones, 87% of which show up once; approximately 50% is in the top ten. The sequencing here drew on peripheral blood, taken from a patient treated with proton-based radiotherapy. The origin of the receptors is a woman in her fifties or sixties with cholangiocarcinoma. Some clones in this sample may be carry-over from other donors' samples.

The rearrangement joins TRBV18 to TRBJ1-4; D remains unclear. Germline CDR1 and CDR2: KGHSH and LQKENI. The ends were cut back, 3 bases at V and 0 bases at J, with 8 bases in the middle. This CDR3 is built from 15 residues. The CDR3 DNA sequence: TGTGCCAGCTCACCTTTTAGTGCAACTAATGAAAAACTGTTTTTT. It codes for CASSPFSATNEKLFF.

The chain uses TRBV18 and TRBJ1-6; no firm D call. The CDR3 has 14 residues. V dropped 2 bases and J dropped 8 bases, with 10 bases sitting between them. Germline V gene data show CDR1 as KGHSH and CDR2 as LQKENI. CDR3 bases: TGTGCCAGCTCACCAACGGGAAGGGATTCACCCCTCCACTTT. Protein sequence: CASSPTGRDSPLHF.

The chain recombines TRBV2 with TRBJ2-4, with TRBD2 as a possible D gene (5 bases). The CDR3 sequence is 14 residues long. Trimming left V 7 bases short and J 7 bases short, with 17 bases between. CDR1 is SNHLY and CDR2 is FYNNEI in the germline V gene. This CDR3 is CASMWTGSRNIQYF. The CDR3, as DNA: TGTGCCAGCATGTGGACGGGGAGCAGGAACATTCAGTACTTC.

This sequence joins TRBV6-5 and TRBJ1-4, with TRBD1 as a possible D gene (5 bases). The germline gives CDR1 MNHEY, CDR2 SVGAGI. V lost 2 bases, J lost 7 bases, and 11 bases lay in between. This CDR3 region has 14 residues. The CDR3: CASSYGGTSEKLFF. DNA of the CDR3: TGTGCCAGCAGTTACGGGGGGACTTCTGAAAAACTGTTTTTT.

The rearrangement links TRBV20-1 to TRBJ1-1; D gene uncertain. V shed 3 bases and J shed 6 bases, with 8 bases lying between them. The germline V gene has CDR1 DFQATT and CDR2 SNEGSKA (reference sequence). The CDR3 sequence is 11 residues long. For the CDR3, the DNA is TGCAGTGCTAGCTACGTAGCTGAAGCTTTCTTT. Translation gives CSASYVAEAFF.

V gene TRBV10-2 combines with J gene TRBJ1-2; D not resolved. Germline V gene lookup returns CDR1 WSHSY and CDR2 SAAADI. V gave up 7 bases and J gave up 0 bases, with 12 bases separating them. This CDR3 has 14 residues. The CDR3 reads CASTLTPSNYGYTF. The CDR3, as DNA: TGCGCCAGCACCCTGACACCTTCTAACTATGGCTACACCTTC.

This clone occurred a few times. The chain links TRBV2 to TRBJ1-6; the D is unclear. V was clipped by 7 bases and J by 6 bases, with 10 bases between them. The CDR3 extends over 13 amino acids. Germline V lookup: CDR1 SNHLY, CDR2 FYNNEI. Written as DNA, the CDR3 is TGTGCCAGCAACACCCGGGCTAATTCACCCCTCCACTTT. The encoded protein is CASNTRANSPLHF.

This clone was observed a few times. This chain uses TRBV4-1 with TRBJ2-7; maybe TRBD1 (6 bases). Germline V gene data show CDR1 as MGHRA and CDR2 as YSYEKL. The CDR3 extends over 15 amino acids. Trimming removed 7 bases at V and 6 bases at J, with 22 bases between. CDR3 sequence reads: CASTHAGVDFREQYF. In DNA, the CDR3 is TGCGCCAGCACTCATGCAGGGGTTGATTTCCGCGAGCAGTACTTC.

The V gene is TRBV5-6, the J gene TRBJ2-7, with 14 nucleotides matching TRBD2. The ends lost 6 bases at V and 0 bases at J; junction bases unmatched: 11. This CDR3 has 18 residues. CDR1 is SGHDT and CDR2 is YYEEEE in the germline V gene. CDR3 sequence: CASNRPGLAGAGSYEQYF. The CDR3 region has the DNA TGTGCCAGCAACCGACCGGGACTAGCGGGAGCGGGCTCCTACGAGCAGTACTTC.

CDR3 nucleotides: TGTGCCAGCAGTTTGGGGCCGGGGACAGGGTACCCCAATAACTATGGCTACACCTTC. Residues: CASSLGPGTGYPNNYGYTF. The chain couples TRBV27 to TRBJ1-2; 9 bases match TRBD1. This CDR3 contains 19 residues. CDR1 MNHEY and CDR2 SMNVEV come from the germline V gene (reference sequence). The junction had 15 bases not matched to a gene; V was cut back by 3 bases and J by 1 base.

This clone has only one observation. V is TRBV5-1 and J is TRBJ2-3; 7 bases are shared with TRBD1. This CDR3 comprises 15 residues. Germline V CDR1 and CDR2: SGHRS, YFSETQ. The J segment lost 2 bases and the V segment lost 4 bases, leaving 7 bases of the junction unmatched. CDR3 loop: CASSQQGTPTDTQYF. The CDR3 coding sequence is TGCGCCAGCAGCCAACAGGGGACCCCCACAGATACGCAGTATTTT. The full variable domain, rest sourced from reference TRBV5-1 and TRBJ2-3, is KAGVTQTPRYLIKTRGQQVTLSCSPISGHRSVSWYQQTPGQGLQFLFEYFSETQRNKGNFPGRFSGRQFSNSRSEMNVSTLELGDSALYLCASSQQGTPTDTQYFGPGTRLTVL.

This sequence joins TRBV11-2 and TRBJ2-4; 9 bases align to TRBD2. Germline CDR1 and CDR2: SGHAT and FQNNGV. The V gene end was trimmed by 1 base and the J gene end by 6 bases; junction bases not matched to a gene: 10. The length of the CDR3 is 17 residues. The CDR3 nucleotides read TGTGCCAGCAGCTTAGTCCCTTATGGGCGGGGGGGAAACATTCAGTACTTC. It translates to CASSLVPYGRGGNIQYF.

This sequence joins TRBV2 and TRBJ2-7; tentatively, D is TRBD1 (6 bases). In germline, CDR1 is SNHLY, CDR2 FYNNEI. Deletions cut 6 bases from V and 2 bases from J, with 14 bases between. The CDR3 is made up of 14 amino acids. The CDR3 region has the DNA TGTGCCAGCAGGGGGGCAGTAAAACCCTACGAGCAGTACTTC. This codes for CASRGAVKPYEQYF.

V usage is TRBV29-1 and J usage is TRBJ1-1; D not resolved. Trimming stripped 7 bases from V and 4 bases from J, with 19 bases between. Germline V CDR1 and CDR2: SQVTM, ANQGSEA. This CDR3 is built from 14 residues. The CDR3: CSATIRSLSTEAFF. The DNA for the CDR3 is TGCAGCGCTACGATCCGGAGCTTGAGCACTGAAGCTTTCTTT.